The rows below give T cell receptor beta chains drawn from one sample of a study of regulatory T cells in long-lasting Graves disease. In TCRdb, the multiplex PCR reads were re-called with MiXCR into one record per CDR3 protein. The repertoire has approximately 290,000 distinct CDR3 sequences, under 25% of them found once; the top ten carry 45% to 70%. Sequences were derived from peripheral blood mononuclear cells (PBMCs), sampled when the disease was refractory, from a patient treated with antithyroid drugs. The origin of the receptors is a female donor with Graves disease. Both conserved end residues are part of each CDR3. A D gene is named only where the DNA matches it firmly. Where a row states a size, it is once, few, many or the class of an expanded clone; other rows omit it.

J gene: TRBJ2-2
D gene: TRBD2
clone size: NA
V gene: TRBV7-3
CDR3 DNA: TGTGCCAGCAGCCCAACCGCTAGCGGGAGACGTATCGGGGAGCTGTTTTTT
CDR3 protein: CASSPTASGRRIGELFF

J gene: TRBJ2-5
D gene: NA
clone size: many
V gene: TRBV7-2
CDR3 DNA: TGTGCCAGCAGCTTATTAGTAGCGGTGCAAGAGACCCAGTACTTC
CDR3 protein: CASSLLVAVQETQYF

J gene: TRBJ2-5
D gene: TRBD2
clone size: many
V gene: TRBV2
CDR3 DNA: TGTGCCAGCAGTGGAGGGCTAGCGGGAGAGGGGATAGAGACCCAGTACTTC
CDR3 protein: CASSGGLAGEGIETQYF

J gene: TRBJ1-1
D gene: NA
clone size: NA
V gene: TRBV7-3
CDR3 DNA: TGTGCCAGCAGCCCTCTCGGGGCTAGCTCTGAAGCTTTCTTT
CDR3 protein: CASSPLGASSEAFF

J gene: TRBJ2-3
D gene: TRBD2
clone size: NA
V gene: TRBV6-1
CDR3 DNA: TGTGCCAGCAGCCCCCAGGGACTAAAGTTAACGCAGTATTTT
CDR3 protein: CASSPQGLKLTQYF

J gene: TRBJ2-5
D gene: TRBD1
clone size: many
V gene: TRBV7-2
CDR3 DNA: TGTGCCAGCAGATACAACAGGGGAAGCCAAGAGACCCAGTACTTC
CDR3 protein: CASRYNRGSQETQYF

J gene: TRBJ1-1
D gene: NA
clone size: many
V gene: TRBV24-1
CDR3 DNA: TGTGCCACCAGTGACTCTGACCGGGGAGCTTTCTTT
CDR3 protein: CATSDSDRGAFF

J gene: TRBJ1-1
D gene: NA
clone size: few
V gene: TRBV29-1
CDR3 DNA: TGCAGCGTGGTGACGGATGAAGCTTTCTTT
CDR3 protein: CSVVTDEAFF

J gene: TRBJ2-1
D gene: NA
clone size: NA
V gene: TRBV6-1
CDR3 DNA: TGTGCCAGCAGCTACTTGGACCCGGTATCCCACAATGAGCAGTTCTTC
CDR3 protein: CASSYLDPVSHNEQFF

J gene: TRBJ1-6
D gene: TRBD1
clone size: few
V gene: TRBV10-3
CDR3 DNA: TGTGCCATCAGTGGACAGGGGGCGGGGAATTCACCCCTCCACTTT
CDR3 protein: CAISGQGAGNSPLHF

J gene: TRBJ1-2
D gene: TRBD1
clone size: many
V gene: TRBV20-1
CDR3 DNA: TGCAGTGCTAGAGACCGACAGGGACTTCACTATGGCTACACCTTC
CDR3 protein: CSARDRQGLHYGYTF

J gene: TRBJ1-5
D gene: NA
clone size: few
V gene: TRBV18
CDR3 DNA: TGTGCCAGCCTAACAGGGCCCTCTATCGCCCAGCATTTT
CDR3 protein: CASLTGPSIAQHF

J gene: TRBJ2-7
D gene: TRBD1
clone size: many
V gene: TRBV28
CDR3 DNA: TGTGCCAGCAGTTTATCCGGGACAGGGAGGCACGAGCAGTACTTC
CDR3 protein: CASSLSGTGRHEQYF

J gene: TRBJ2-7
D gene: NA
clone size: few
V gene: TRBV19
CDR3 DNA: TGTGCCAGTAGTCCCCGGATAACAGGAGGGTCCTACGAGCAGTACTTC
CDR3 protein: CASSPRITGGSYEQYF

J gene: TRBJ2-2
D gene: TRBD2
clone size: many
V gene: TRBV20-1
CDR3 DNA: TGCAGTGCGGTCCCCGGACTAGCGGGAGATACCGGGGAGCTGTTTTTT
CDR3 protein: CSAVPGLAGDTGELFF

J gene: TRBJ1-6
D gene: NA
clone size: NA
V gene: TRBV6-1
CDR3 DNA: TGTGCCAGCAGTGAACAACTCGTTCAGAGCTCCTATAATTCACCCCTCCACTTT
CDR3 protein: CASSEQLVQSSYNSPLHF

J gene: TRBJ2-7
D gene: TRBD1
clone size: NA
V gene: TRBV4-1
CDR3 DNA: TGCGCCAGCAGCCAAGAAGTGGCACAGGGGGCTGGGGAGCAGTACTTC
CDR3 protein: CASSQEVAQGAGEQYF

J gene: TRBJ2-2
D gene: NA
clone size: many
V gene: TRBV5-1
CDR3 DNA: TGCGCCAGCAGCTTGGAAAGCGCGAACACCGGGGAGCTGTTTTTT
CDR3 protein: CASSLESANTGELFF

J gene: TRBJ2-6
D gene: NA
clone size: NA
V gene: TRBV7-9
CDR3 DNA: TGTGCCAGCAGCTTAGGGGGGCTGGGGGCCAACGTCCTGACTTTC
CDR3 protein: CASSLGGLGANVLTF

J gene: TRBJ1-6
D gene: NA
clone size: few
V gene: TRBV6-2/TRBV6-3
CDR3 DNA: TGTGCCAGCATGCCTCAGGGAAATTCACCCCTCCACTTT
CDR3 protein: CASMPQGNSPLHF

J gene: TRBJ2-1
D gene: NA
clone size: few
V gene: TRBV28
CDR3 DNA: TGTGCCAGCTGTCAGCCCTACAATGAGCAGTTCTTC
CDR3 protein: CASCQPYNEQFF

J gene: TRBJ2-7
D gene: NA
clone size: NA
V gene: TRBV7-6
CDR3 DNA: TGTGCCAGCAGGTTAGATGAGTCAGGAACCTACGAGCAGTACTTC
CDR3 protein: CASRLDESGTYEQYF

J gene: TRBJ2-5
D gene: TRBD1
clone size: few
V gene: TRBV10-3
CDR3 DNA: TGTGCCATCGCGCAGGGGGCACAGGAGACCCAGTACTTC
CDR3 protein: CAIAQGAQETQYF

J gene: TRBJ2-5
D gene: NA
clone size: NA
V gene: TRBV5-1
CDR3 DNA: TGCGCCAGCAGCTTGACAGGGATGCAAGAGACCCAGTACTTC
CDR3 protein: CASSLTGMQETQYF

J gene: TRBJ2-2
D gene: NA
clone size: many
V gene: TRBV6-1
CDR3 DNA: TGTGCCAGCAGTGGGGACGCTATGGTTGGCACCGGGGAGCTGTTTTTT
CDR3 protein: CASSGDAMVGTGELFF

J gene: TRBJ2-1
D gene: NA
clone size: few
V gene: TRBV5-8
CDR3 DNA: TGTGCCAGCAGGCGAAGACTAGGACGAGGGACCTACAATGAGCAGTTCTTC
CDR3 protein: CASRRRLGRGTYNEQFF

J gene: TRBJ1-1
D gene: NA
clone size: many
V gene: TRBV6-1
CDR3 DNA: TGTGCCAGCAGCCGGAGACAGGAGAACACTGAAGCTTTCTTT
CDR3 protein: CASSRRQENTEAFF

J gene: TRBJ1-2
D gene: NA
clone size: many
V gene: TRBV28
CDR3 DNA: TGTGCCAGCACCGTATCGACTAACTATGGCTACACCTTC
CDR3 protein: CASTVSTNYGYTF

J gene: TRBJ1-5
D gene: NA
clone size: NA
V gene: TRBV6-2/TRBV6-3
CDR3 DNA: TGTGCCAGCAGTCCAGAAGGAGGGTCAGGTCAGCCCCAGCATTTT
CDR3 protein: CASSPEGGSGQPQHF

J gene: TRBJ2-7
D gene: NA
clone size: many
V gene: TRBV6-1
CDR3 DNA: TGTGCCAGCAGTCAGGGTAACGGCAACTCCTACGAGCAGTACTTC
CDR3 protein: CASSQGNGNSYEQYF

J gene: TRBJ1-1
D gene: NA
clone size: many
V gene: TRBV30
CDR3 DNA: TGTGCCTGGGGAATCGGGATGGAAGCTTTCTTT
CDR3 protein: CAWGIGMEAFF

J gene: TRBJ2-7
D gene: NA
clone size: many
V gene: TRBV5-1
CDR3 DNA: TGCGCCAGCAGCCCCCGAGGGATCGACGAGCAGTACTTC
CDR3 protein: CASSPRGIDEQYF

J gene: TRBJ1-4
D gene: NA
clone size: NA
V gene: TRBV3-1
CDR3 DNA: TGTGCCAGCAGCCCGAAGCTGGACTTTACAACTAATGAAAGACTGTTTTTT
CDR3 protein: CASSPKLDFTTNERLFF

J gene: TRBJ2-2
D gene: NA
clone size: few
V gene: TRBV27
CDR3 DNA: TGTGCCAGCAGTTCTGGGGGAAACACCGGGGAGCTGTTTTTT
CDR3 protein: CASSSGGNTGELFF

J gene: TRBJ2-1
D gene: NA
clone size: NA
V gene: TRBV12-3/TRBV12-4
CDR3 DNA: TGTGCCAGCAGTTTTGGCGGCAACAATGAGCAGTTCTTC
CDR3 protein: CASSFGGNNEQFF

J gene: TRBJ2-7
D gene: TRBD1
clone size: NA
V gene: TRBV10-3
CDR3 DNA: TGTGCCATCAGGCCCCCGGGACAGGGGACAACGGGGCAGTACTTC
CDR3 protein: CAIRPPGQGTTGQYF

J gene: TRBJ1-2
D gene: NA
clone size: NA
V gene: TRBV20-1
CDR3 DNA: TGCAGTGCTAGACAGTCGGTCTATGGCTACACCTTC
CDR3 protein: CSARQSVYGYTF

J gene: TRBJ2-5
D gene: NA
clone size: many
V gene: TRBV6-1
CDR3 DNA: TGTGCCAGCAGCTCCTTAGACTGGCAAGAGACCCAGTACTTC
CDR3 protein: CASSSLDWQETQYF

J gene: TRBJ1-1
D gene: NA
clone size: many
V gene: TRBV6-5
CDR3 DNA: TGTGCCAGCAGTTACGCTACAAGGGGGAACACTGAAGCTTTCTTT
CDR3 protein: CASSYATRGNTEAFF

J gene: TRBJ2-7
D gene: NA
clone size: NA
V gene: TRBV27
CDR3 DNA: TGTGCCAGCAGTTTATCGCTAGCCGGACTGACTTACGAGCAGTACTTC
CDR3 protein: CASSLSLAGLTYEQYF